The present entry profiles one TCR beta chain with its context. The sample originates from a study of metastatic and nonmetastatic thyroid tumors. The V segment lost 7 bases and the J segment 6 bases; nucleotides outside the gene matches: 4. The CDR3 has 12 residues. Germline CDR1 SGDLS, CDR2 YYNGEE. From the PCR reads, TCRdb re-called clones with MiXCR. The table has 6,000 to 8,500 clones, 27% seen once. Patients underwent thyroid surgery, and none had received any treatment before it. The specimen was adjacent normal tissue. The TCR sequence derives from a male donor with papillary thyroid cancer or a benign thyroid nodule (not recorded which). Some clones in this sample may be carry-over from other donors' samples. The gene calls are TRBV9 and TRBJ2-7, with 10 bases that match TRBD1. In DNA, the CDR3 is TGTGCCAGCGGACAGGGGGGGTCCGAGCAGTACTTC. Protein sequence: CASGQGGSEQYF.